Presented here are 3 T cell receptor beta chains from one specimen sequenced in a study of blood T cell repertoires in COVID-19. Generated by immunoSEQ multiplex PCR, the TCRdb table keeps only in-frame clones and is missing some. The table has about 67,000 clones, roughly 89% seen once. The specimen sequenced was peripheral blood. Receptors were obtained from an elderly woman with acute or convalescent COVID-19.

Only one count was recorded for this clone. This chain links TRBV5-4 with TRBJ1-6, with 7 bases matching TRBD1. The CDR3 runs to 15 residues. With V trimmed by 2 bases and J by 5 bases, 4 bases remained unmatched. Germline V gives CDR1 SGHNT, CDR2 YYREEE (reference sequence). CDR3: CASSLRQGDNSPLHF. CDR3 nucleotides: TGTGCCAGCAGCTTAAGGCAGGGGGATAATTCACCCCTCCACTTT.

DNA for the CDR3: TGTGCCTGGTCGGGACAGGGTGGAAACACCATATATTTT. This encodes CAWSGQGGNTIYF. The chain couples TRBV30 to TRBJ1-3; 9 nucleotides line up with TRBD1. The CDR3 runs to 13 residues. Germline-derived CDR1 and CDR2 are GTSNPN and SVGIG (reference sequence). The V and J ends lost 5 bases and 3 bases, in that order; junction bases with no gene match: 2.

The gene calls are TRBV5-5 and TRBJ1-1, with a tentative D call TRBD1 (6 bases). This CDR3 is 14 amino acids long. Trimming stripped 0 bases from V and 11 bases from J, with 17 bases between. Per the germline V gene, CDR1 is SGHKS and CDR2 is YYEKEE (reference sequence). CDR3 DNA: TGTGCCAGCAGCTTGGAACCCGGGACATTTACGGCTTTCTTT. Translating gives CASSLEPGTFTAFF.